The 20 T cell receptor beta chains listed next were all sequenced from one sample in a study of sequential checkpoint blockade in melanoma (dated by TCRdb to between 2018 and 2021). The intended sense of this specimen's treatment or condition label: randomized to nivolumab then ipilimumab (arm A) or the reverse (arm B). Library construction relied on the immunoSEQ multiplex PCR assay. Drawn from immuneACCESS, this table holds only the in-frame rearrangements with V and J called that TCRdb kept. Clones are partly lost; checked studies trace under half to an unresolved V gene and leave the rest unexplained. This sample lists about 4,000 clones; approximately 19% were detected once. The ten biggest clones cover roughly 24% of the sample. The sequencing used tumor tissue (inferred from file names), collected from a patient given nivolumab and ipilimumab in sequence. These receptors were collected from a human donor with melanoma.

V usage is TRBV19 and J usage is TRBJ2-1; D remains unclear. The germline V and J ends were trimmed by 5 bases and 13 bases, with 15 bases remaining between them. Germline V CDR1 and CDR2: LNHDA, SQIVND (reference sequence). CDR3 size: 12 residues. The CDR3 sequence: CASSPPGSDQFF. The DNA for the CDR3 is TGTGCCAGTAGTCCCCCCGGCTCCGACCAGTTCTTC.

This clone has just a few counts. V usage is TRBV28 and J usage is TRBJ1-3; a possible D gene is TRBD1 (5 bases). Germline CDR1 and CDR2: MDHEN and SYDVKM. The CDR3 runs to 20 residues. V was trimmed by 1 base and J by 0 bases, leaving 22 bases between them. The CDR3 nucleotides read TGTGCCAGCAGTTTATTTCTATTGAAGGGGACGGCGGGCTCTGGAAACACCATATATTTT. Residues: CASSLFLLKGTAGSGNTIYF.

This clone was seen at least ten times. The chain combines TRBV6-8 with TRBJ1-5; no clear D. The V and J ends lost 8 bases and 7 bases respectively, with 18 bases between them. The germline CDR1 and CDR2 sequences are MNHGY and SAAAGT. This CDR3 comprises 14 residues. The CDR3 loop is CASGEWASGQPQHF. The CDR3 coding sequence is TGTGCCAGCGGGGAGTGGGCCTCGGGGCAGCCCCAGCATTTT.

This clone was seen only a few times. The rearrangement joins TRBV5-1 to TRBJ1-2; D is unclear. Germline V gene data show CDR1 as SGHRS and CDR2 as YFSETQ. The length of the CDR3 is 14 residues. Trimming stripped 0 bases from V and 4 bases from J, with 10 bases between. The CDR3 DNA follows: TGCGCCAGCAGCTTGGGTCAGTCTAGCTATGGCTACACCTTC. It specifies CASSLGQSSYGYTF.

This clone ranks as medium-sized. CDR3 sequence (DNA): TGCGCCAGCAGTTCCCTACGGGGCAGTAGCACAGATACGCAGTATTTT. It yields the protein CASSSLRGSSTDTQYF. V and J are TRBV5-1 and TRBJ2-3; the D call may be TRBD1 or TRBD2 (5 bases each). V was pared by 5 bases and J by 0 bases, with 16 bases between. The germline gives CDR1 SGHRS, CDR2 YFSETQ. The CDR3 runs to 16 residues.

This clone came up once. The chain uses TRBV29-1 and TRBJ1-2; TRBD1 aligns across 7 bases. The CDR3 runs to 14 residues. Germline V CDR1 and CDR2: SQVTM, ANQGSEA. With 6 bases clipped from V and 3 bases from J, the junction kept 10 bases outside the gene matches. This chain's CDR3 is CSVATTGHDYGYTF. CDR3 coding DNA: TGCAGCGTCGCGACGACAGGGCACGACTATGGCTACACCTTC.

The chain combines TRBV14 with TRBJ2-7; TRBD2 might be the D (6 bases). CDR1 and CDR2 from the germline V gene are SGHDN and FVKESK. The V and J ends lost 3 bases and 3 bases respectively, with 12 bases between them. This CDR3 has 14 amino acids. CDR3 region: CASSQAGRSYEQYF. CDR3 bases: TGTGCCAGCAGCCAGGCAGGGAGGAGCTACGAGCAGTACTTC.

The V gene is TRBV5-1, the J gene TRBJ1-1; 7 positions agree with TRBD1. After removal of 3 bases from V and 11 bases from J, the junction contained 16 bases not matched to a gene. CDR1 SGHRS and CDR2 YFSETQ come from the germline V gene. The CDR3 length is 15 residues. As DNA, the CDR3 is TGCGCCAGCAGCTCCGATCCCGGGACAGCCGAAAGGGCTTTCTTT. Its protein is CASSSDPGTAERAFF.

The chain joins TRBV6-8 to TRBJ2-2; TRBD2 is a possible D gene (6 bases). The germline gives CDR1 MNHGY, CDR2 SAAAGT. This CDR3 has 13 residues. The CDR3 here is CAGGPDNTGELFF. Written as DNA, the CDR3 is TGTGCGGGGGGTCCAGACAACACCGGGGAGCTGTTTTTT.

The chain is built from TRBV28 and TRBJ2-3, with 8 bases identical to TRBD1. The length of the CDR3 is 15 residues. The germline V gene encodes CDR1 MDHEN and CDR2 SYDVKM. Trimming cost V 5 bases and J 0 bases; bases outside gene matches: 4. The CDR3 spells CASSRGQGSTDTQYF. CDR3 in DNA: TGTGCCAGCAGTCGTGGACAGGGAAGCACAGATACGCAGTATTTT.

The rearrangement uses TRBV11-3 and TRBJ2-3, with D perhaps matching TRBD1 or TRBD2 (5 bases each). Germline CDR1 reads SGHNT; CDR2 reads YENEEA. This CDR3 contains 14 residues. V was clipped by 3 bases and J by 5 bases, with 12 bases between them. DNA for the CDR3: TGTGCCAGCAGCTTTCCGGGACCCCGAGATACGCAGTATTTT. Translating gives CASSFPGPRDTQYF.

This clone has a handful of counts. CDR3 sequence reads: CATSRSGVGTEAFF. The DNA of the CDR3 is TGTGCCACCAGCAGATCAGGGGTTGGCACTGAAGCTTTCTTT. This chain links TRBV15 with TRBJ1-1; TRBD1 is a possible D gene (6 bases). CDR3 size: 14 residues. V lost 2 bases and J lost 4, with 11 bases in between. Germline assignment: CDR1 LNHNV and CDR2 YYDKDF (reference sequence).

In its sample, this clone is medium-sized. The V and J genes are TRBV11-3 and TRBJ2-3; possibly TRBD1 for D (5 bases). This CDR3 comprises 15 residues. V was pared by 3 bases and J by 6 bases, with 16 bases between. In germline, CDR1 is SGHNT, CDR2 YENEEA. In DNA form, the CDR3 reads TGTGCCAGCAGCTTCGGACACAATTCTGGTGATACGCAGTATTTT. Residues: CASSFGHNSGDTQYF.

V gene TRBV29-1 combines with J gene TRBJ1-5; 8 bases are a match to TRBD1. This CDR3 spans 12 amino acids. Germline V lookup: CDR1 SQVTM, CDR2 ANQGSEA. V was clipped by 7 bases and J by 6 bases; unmatched bases: 5. The CDR3 DNA reads TGCAGCGCAGGGGGCGAAGGTCAGCCCCAGCATTTT. Translating it yields CSAGGEGQPQHF.

This clone was recorded at least ten times. V usage is TRBV11-3 and J usage is TRBJ2-4; no reliable D call. Germline CDR1 SGHNT, CDR2 YENEEA. The V end was cut by 0 bases, the J end by 1 base, with 16 bases between. The CDR3 loop spans 18 amino acids. In DNA, the CDR3 is TGTGCCAGCAGCTTAGAATTATGGGCCTTTTGGGCCAAAAACATTCAGTACTTC. Its protein product is CASSLELWAFWAKNIQYF. The entire variable domain, with the rest obtained from reference TRBV11-3 and TRBJ2-4, is as follows: EAGVVQSPRYKIIEKKQPVAFWCNPISGHNTLYWYLQNLGQGPELLIRYENEEAVDDSQLPKDRFSAERLKGVDSTLKIQPAELGDSAVYLCASSLELWAFWAKNIQYFGAGTRLSVL.

This clone was detected ten times or more. The chain employs TRBV11-3 and TRBJ2-3; 12 nucleotides match TRBD2. CDR3 length: 16 residues. The ends lost 3 bases at V and 6 bases at J; junction bases unmatched: 7. Germline CDR1 reads SGHNT; CDR2 reads YENEEA. Here the CDR3 DNA reads TGTGCCAGCAGCTTCCCTAGCGGGGGGGCCGTGGATACGCAGTATTTT. Translating it yields CASSFPSGGAVDTQYF.

In its sample, this clone was seen a few times. The CDR3 DNA follows: TGTGCCAGCAGCTCCGGGACAGGGACCATTCAGTACTTC. Amino acid sequence: CASSSGTGTIQYF. V gene TRBV6-8 combines with J gene TRBJ2-4; 9 nucleotides align to TRBD1. J was trimmed by 9 bases and V by 6 bases; bases with no gene match: 6. The CDR3 spans 13 residues. Looked up from germline, CDR1 is MNHGY and CDR2 is SAAAGT.

This clone was counted many times. The chain couples TRBV6-8 to TRBJ1-5; weak D call: TRBD1 (6 bases). Between the trimmed V and J ends, which lost 6 bases and 7 bases, there was a span of 16 bases. The CDR3 length is 14 residues. The V gene's germline CDR1 is MNHGY and CDR2 SAAAGT. The CDR3, as DNA: TGTGCCAGCAGAGCCGCCGGACAGACACAGCCCCAGCATTTT. Translating gives CASRAAGQTQPQHF.

The chain is built from TRBV6-8 and TRBJ2-2, with TRBD1 identical over 7 bases. V lost 7 bases, J lost 6 bases, and 5 bases stayed unmatched. In germline, CDR1 is MNHGY, CDR2 SAAAGT. The CDR3 is made up of 13 amino acids. In DNA form, the CDR3 reads TGTGCCAGCACCACAGGGGCCCCCGGGGAGCTGTTTTTT. Protein sequence: CASTTGAPGELFF.

The chain has TRBV4-1 and TRBJ2-5, with TRBD2 matching over 12 bases. Per the germline V gene, CDR1 is MGHRA and CDR2 is YSYEKL. Trimming cost V 3 bases and J 5 bases; bases outside gene matches: 4. The CDR3 totals 15 residues. The CDR3 here is CASSHLAGGLETQYF. CDR3 sequence (DNA): TGCGCCAGCAGCCATCTAGCGGGGGGGCTGGAGACCCAGTACTTC.